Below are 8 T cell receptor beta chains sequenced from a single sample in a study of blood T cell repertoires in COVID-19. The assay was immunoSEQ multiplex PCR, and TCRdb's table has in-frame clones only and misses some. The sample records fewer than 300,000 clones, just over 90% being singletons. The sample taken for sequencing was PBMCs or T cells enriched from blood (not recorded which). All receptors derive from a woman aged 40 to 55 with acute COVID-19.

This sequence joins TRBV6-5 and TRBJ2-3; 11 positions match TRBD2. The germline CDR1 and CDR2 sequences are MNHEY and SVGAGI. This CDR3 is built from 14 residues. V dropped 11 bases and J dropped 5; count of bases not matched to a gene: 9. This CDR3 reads CAVSGGARGDTQYF. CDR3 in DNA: TGTGCCGTTAGCGGGGGGGCCCGTGGAGATACGCAGTATTTT.

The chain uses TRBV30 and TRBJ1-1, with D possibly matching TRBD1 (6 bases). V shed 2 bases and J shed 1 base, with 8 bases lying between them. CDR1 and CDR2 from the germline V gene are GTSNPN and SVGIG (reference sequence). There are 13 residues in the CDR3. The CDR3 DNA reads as TGTGCCTGGAGTACGGGACAGAACACTGAAGCTTTCTTT. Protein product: CAWSTGQNTEAFF.

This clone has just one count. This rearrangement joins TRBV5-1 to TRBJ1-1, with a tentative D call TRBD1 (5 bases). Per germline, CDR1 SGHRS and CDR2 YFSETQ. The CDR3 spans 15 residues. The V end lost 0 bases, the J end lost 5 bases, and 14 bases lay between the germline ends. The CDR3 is CASSLDAGMRTEAFF. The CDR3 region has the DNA TGCGCCAGCAGCTTGGACGCAGGGATGAGAACTGAAGCTTTCTTT.

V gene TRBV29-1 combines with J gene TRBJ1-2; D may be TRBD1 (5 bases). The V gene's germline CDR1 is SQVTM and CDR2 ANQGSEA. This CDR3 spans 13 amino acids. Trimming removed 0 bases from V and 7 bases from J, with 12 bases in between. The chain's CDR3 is CSVEDNKGSGYTF. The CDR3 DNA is TGCAGCGTTGAAGATAATAAGGGGTCTGGCTACACCTTC.

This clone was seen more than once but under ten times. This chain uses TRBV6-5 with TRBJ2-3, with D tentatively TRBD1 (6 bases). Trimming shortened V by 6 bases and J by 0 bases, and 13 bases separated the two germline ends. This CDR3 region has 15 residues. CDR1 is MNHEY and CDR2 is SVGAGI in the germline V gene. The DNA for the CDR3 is TGTGCCAGCAGACAGGGTACAGTTAGCACAGATACGCAGTATTTT. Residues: CASRQGTVSTDTQYF.

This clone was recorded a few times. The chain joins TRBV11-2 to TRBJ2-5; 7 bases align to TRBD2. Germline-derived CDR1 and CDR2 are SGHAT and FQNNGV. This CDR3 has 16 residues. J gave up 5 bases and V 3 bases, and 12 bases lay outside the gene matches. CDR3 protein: CASSLALWEGLETQYF. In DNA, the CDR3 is TGTGCCAGCAGCTTGGCATTGTGGGAGGGCCTGGAGACCCAGTACTTC.

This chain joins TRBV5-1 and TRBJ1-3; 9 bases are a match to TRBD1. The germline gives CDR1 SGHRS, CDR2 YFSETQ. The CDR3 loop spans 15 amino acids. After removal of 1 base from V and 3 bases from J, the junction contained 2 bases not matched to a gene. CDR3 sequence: CASSLTGGYGNTIYF. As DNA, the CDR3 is TGCGCCAGCAGCTTGACAGGGGGCTATGGAAACACCATATATTTT.

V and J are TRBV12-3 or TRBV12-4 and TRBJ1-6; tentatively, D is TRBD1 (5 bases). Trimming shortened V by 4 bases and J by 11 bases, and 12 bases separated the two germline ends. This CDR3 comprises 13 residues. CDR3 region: CASSSHQGTPLHF. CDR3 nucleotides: TGTGCCAGCAGTTCCCACCAGGGTACACCCCTCCACTTT.